This T cell receptor beta chain was sequenced for a study of T cell changes during pregnancy in multiple sclerosis. Only in-frame clones appear in the TCRdb table, and some are missing; sequencing was by immunoSEQ multiplex PCR. The table includes about 55,000 clones, approximately 94% detected once. V was cut by 3 bases and J by 3 bases, with 13 bases left in between. Germline values: CDR1 SGDLS, CDR2 YYNGEE. The CDR3 covers 14 residues. Sequences were derived from CD8+ T cells from peripheral blood mononuclear cells, sampled in the third trimester of pregnancy. This clonotype was sampled from a female donor with multiple sclerosis, enrolled in a pregnancy study. V is TRBV9 and J is TRBJ2-7; D is unclear. The CDR3 spells CASSAPEVIYEQYF. The DNA of the CDR3 is TGTGCCAGCAGCGCCCCCGAGGTAATCTACGAGCAGTACTTC. Using reference TRBV9 and TRBJ2-7 for the parts outside the CDR3, the full variable domain is DSGVTQTPKHLITATGQRVTLRCSPRSGDLSVYWYQQSLDQGLQFLIQYYNGEERAKGNILERFSAQQFPDLHSELNLSSLELGDSALYFCASSAPEVIYEQYFGPGTRLTVT.